The 9 T cell receptor beta chains presented below share a single source sample, sequenced in a study of control samples from healthy donors and cancer patients. Clones were sequenced by immunoSEQ multiplex PCR, and TCRdb holds only the in-frame ones, with some missing. The table lists some 95,000 clones, approximately 86% of them singletons. What was sequenced was blood. These receptors originate from a man aged 25-40 years in good health.

This chain uses TRBV6-4 with TRBJ1-1; the D gene is possibly TRBD1 (5 bases). Germline CDR1 reads MRHNA; CDR2 reads SNTAGT. The CDR3 spans 13 residues. Trimming shortened V by 9 bases and J by 0 bases, and 11 bases separated the two germline ends. This CDR3 reads CASSQDLNTEAFF. The CDR3 DNA sequence: TGTGCCAGTTCACAGGATTTGAACACTGAAGCTTTCTTT.

V usage is TRBV3-1 (or the pseudogene TRBV3-2) and J usage is TRBJ1-5, with 7 bases lining up with TRBD1. The CDR3 runs 15 residues. In germline, CDR1 is LGHDT, CDR2 YNNKEL (reference sequence). V dropped 2 bases and J dropped 2; count of bases not matched to a gene: 3. The CDR3 coding sequence is TGTGCCAGCAGCCAATTTCAGGGGGGCAATCAGCCCCAGCATTTT. Protein sequence: CASSQFQGGNQPQHF.

This clone was observed a single time. V is TRBV9 and J is TRBJ2-7; D tentatively fits TRBD1 or TRBD2 (5 bases each). This CDR3 contains 15 residues. V lost 0 bases and J lost 3, with 13 bases in between. Germline-derived CDR1 and CDR2 are SGDLS and YYNGEE. The CDR3 here is CASSVAPGQNYEQYF. In nucleotides, the CDR3 is TGTGCCAGCAGCGTAGCCCCGGGGCAGAACTACGAGCAGTACTTC.

The chain combines TRBV5-1 with TRBJ2-7; possibly TRBD1 or TRBD2 for D (5 bases each). Trimming left V 1 base short and J 7 bases short, with 21 bases between. The CDR3 is 16 amino acids. The germline CDR1 and CDR2 sequences are SGHRS and YFSETQ. This chain's CDR3 is CASSLRGPAGAGEQYF. Here the CDR3 DNA reads TGCGCCAGCAGCTTGCGTGGGCCCGCCGGGGCAGGGGAGCAGTACTTC. Filled out from reference TRBV5-1 and TRBJ2-7, the complete variable domain reads KAGVTQTPRYLIKTRGQQVTLSCSPISGHRSVSWYQQTPGQGLQFLFEYFSETQRNKGNFPGRFSGRQFSNSRSEMNVSTLELGDSALYLCASSLRGPAGAGEQYFGPGTRLTVT.

The rearrangement uses TRBV6-5 and TRBJ2-7; D is undetermined. The germline V and J ends were trimmed by 2 bases and 1 base, with 12 bases remaining between them. This CDR3 comprises 15 residues. The germline CDR1 and CDR2 sequences are MNHEY and SVGAGI. The CDR3 DNA is TGTGCCAGCAGTTACGCGGCTAGTCGATCCTACGAGCAGTACTTC. It codes for CASSYAASRSYEQYF.

This chain links TRBV18 with TRBJ1-1, with D maybe TRBD1 (6 bases). The V end lost 2 bases, the J end lost 3 bases, and 13 bases lay between the germline ends. This CDR3 region has 15 residues. Per germline, CDR1 KGHSH and CDR2 LQKENI. The CDR3 DNA is TGTGCCAGCTCACCAGCAGGGGCGGGGGACACTGAAGCTTTCTTT. It is translated as CASSPAGAGDTEAFF.

The genes are TRBV24-1 and TRBJ1-5; 9 bases map to TRBD1. The V segment lost 6 bases and the J segment 15 bases; nucleotides outside the gene matches: 23. Germline assignment: CDR1 KGHDR and CDR2 SFDVKD. The CDR3 has 17 amino acids. As DNA, the CDR3 is TGTGCCACCAGTTCTGGGGGAACAGGGGGCGCCCGATATGTTGTGCATTTT. The encoded protein is CATSSGGTGGARYVVHF.

V and J are TRBV9 and TRBJ2-3; D is ambiguous. This CDR3 has 16 amino acids. Trimming stripped 0 bases from V and 6 bases from J, with 17 bases between. Germline CDR1 and CDR2: SGDLS and YYNGEE. CDR3 amino acids: CASSVEGVRPWDTQYF. The DNA for the CDR3 is TGTGCCAGCAGCGTAGAGGGTGTCAGGCCCTGGGATACGCAGTATTTT.

This chain joins TRBV5-4 and TRBJ2-3; D unresolved. V was pared by 0 bases and J by 0 bases, with 8 bases between. The germline gives CDR1 SGHNT, CDR2 YYREEE (reference sequence). The CDR3 loop spans 15 amino acids. Here the CDR3 DNA reads TGTGCCAGCAGCTTGGGGCCGCCTAGCACAGATACGCAGTATTTT. Translated: CASSLGPPSTDTQYF.